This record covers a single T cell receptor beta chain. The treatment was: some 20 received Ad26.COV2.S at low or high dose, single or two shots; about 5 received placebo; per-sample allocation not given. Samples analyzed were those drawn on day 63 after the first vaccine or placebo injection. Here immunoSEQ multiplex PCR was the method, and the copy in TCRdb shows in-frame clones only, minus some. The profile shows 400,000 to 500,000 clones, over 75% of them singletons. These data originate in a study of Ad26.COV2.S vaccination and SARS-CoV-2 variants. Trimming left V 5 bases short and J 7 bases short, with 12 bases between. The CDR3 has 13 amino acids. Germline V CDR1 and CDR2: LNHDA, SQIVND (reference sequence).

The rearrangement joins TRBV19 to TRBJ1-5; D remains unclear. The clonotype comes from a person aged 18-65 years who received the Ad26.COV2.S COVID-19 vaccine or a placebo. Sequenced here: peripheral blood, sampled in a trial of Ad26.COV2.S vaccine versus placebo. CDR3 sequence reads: CASSLVGDQPQHF. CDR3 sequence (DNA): TGTGCCAGTAGTCTCGTCGGAGACCAGCCCCAGCATTTT.